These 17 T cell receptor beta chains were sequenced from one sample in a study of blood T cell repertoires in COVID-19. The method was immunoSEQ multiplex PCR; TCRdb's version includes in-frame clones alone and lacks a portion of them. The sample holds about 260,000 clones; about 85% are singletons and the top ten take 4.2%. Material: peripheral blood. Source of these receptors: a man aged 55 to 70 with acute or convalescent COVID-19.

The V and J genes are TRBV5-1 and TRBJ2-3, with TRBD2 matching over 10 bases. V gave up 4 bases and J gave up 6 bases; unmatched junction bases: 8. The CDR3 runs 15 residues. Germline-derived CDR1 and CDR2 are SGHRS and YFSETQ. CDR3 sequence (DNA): TGCGCCAGCAGCGTGCTAGCGGGAGTGGGTGATACGCAGTATTTT. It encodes CASSVLAGVGDTQYF.

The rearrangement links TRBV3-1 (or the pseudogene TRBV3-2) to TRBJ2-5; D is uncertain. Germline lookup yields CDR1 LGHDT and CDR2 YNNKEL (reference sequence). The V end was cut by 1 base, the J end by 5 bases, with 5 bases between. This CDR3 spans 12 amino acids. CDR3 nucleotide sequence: TGTGCCAGCAGCCAAGTTTATGAGACCCAGTACTTC. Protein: CASSQVYETQYF.

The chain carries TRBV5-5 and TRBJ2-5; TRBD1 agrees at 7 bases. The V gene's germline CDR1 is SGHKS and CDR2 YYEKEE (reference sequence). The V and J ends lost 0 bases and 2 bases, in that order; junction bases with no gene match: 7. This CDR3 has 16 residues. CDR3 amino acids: CASSLAGQKLQETQYF. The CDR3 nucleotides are TGTGCCAGCAGCTTGGCGGGACAGAAATTACAAGAGACCCAGTACTTC.

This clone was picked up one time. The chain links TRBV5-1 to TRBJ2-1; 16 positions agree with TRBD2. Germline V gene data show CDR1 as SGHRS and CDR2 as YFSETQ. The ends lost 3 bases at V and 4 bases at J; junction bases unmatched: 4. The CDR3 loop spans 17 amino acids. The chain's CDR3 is CASSSGTSGGAYNEQFF. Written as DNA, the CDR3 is TGCGCCAGCAGCTCCGGGACTAGCGGGGGGGCGTACAATGAGCAGTTCTTC. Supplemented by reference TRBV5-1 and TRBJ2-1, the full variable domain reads KAGVTQTPRYLIKTRGQQVTLSCSPISGHRSVSWYQQTPGQGLQFLFEYFSETQRNKGNFPGRFSGRQFSNSRSEMNVSTLELGDSALYLCASSSGTSGGAYNEQFFGPGTRLTVL.

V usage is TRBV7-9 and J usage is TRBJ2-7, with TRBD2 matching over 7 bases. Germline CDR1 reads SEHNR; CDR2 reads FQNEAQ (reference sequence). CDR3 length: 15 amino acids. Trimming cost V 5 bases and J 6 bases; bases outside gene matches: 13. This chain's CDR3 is CASSPQAREGPEQYF. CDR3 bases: TGTGCCAGCAGCCCGCAAGCTAGGGAGGGCCCCGAGCAGTACTTC.

CDR3 sequence (DNA): TGTGCTAGTGGACTCAACTACGAGCAGTACTTC. Protein sequence: CASGLNYEQYF. The V call is TRBV12-5, the J call TRBJ2-7, with D unresolved. Germline V lookup: CDR1 LGHNT, CDR2 FRNRAP. Deletions cut 6 bases from V and 3 bases from J, with 6 bases between. CDR3 length: 11 residues. The full variable domain, its missing parts supplied by reference TRBV12-5 and TRBJ2-7, is DARVTQTPRHKVTEMGQEVTMRCQPILGHNTVFWYRQTMMQGLELLAYFRNRAPLDDSGMPKDRFSAEMPDATLATLKIQPSEPRDSAVYFCASGLNYEQYFGPGTRLTVT.

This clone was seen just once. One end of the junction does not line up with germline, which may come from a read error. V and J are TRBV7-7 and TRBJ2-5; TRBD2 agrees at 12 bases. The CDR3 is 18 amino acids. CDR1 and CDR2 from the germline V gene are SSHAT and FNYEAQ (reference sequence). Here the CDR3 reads CASSSSSSGGAIEETQYF. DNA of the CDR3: TGTGCTAGCAGCTCCAGCTCTAGCGGGGGGGCTATCGAAGAGACCCAGTACTTC.

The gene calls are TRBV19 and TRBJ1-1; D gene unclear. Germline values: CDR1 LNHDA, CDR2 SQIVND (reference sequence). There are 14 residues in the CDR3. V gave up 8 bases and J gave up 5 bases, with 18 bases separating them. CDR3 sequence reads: CASAMGFGVTEAFF. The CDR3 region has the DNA TGTGCCAGTGCGATGGGATTCGGGGTTACTGAAGCTTTCTTT. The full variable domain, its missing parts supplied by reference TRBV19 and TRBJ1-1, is DGGITQSPKYLFRKEGQNVTLSCEQNLNHDAMYWYRQDPGQGLRLIYYSQIVNDFQKGDIAEGYSVSREKKESFPLTVTSAQKNPTAFYLCASAMGFGVTEAFFGQGTRLTVV.

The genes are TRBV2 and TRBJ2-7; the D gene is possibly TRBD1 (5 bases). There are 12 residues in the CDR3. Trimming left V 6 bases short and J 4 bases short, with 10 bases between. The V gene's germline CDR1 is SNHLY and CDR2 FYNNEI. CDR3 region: CASRTVVYEQYF. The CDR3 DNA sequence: TGTGCCAGCAGGACAGTAGTTTACGAGCAGTACTTC.

CDR3 residues: CAISERGKYNEQFF. The CDR3 DNA follows: TGTGCCATCAGTGAGAGGGGGAAATACAATGAGCAGTTCTTC. The V call is TRBV10-3, the J call TRBJ2-1; perhaps TRBD1 as D (6 bases). Germline CDR1 is ENHRY and CDR2 is SYGVKD. V lost 2 bases and J lost 4, with 9 bases in between. The CDR3 totals 14 residues.

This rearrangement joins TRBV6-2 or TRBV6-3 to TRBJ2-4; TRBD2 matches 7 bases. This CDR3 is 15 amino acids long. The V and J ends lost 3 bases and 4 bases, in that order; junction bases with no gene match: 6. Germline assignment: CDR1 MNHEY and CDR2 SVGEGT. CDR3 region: CASSYWLAVKNIQYF. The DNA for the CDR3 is TGTGCCAGCAGTTATTGGCTAGCGGTGAAAAACATTCAGTACTTC.

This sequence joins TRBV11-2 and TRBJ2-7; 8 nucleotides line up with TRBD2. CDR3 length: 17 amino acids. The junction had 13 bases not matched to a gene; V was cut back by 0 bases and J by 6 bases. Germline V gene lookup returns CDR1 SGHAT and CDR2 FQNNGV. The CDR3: CASSLDPWGTRFFEQYF. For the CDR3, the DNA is TGTGCCAGCAGCTTAGACCCCTGGGGGACTAGGTTCTTCGAGCAGTACTTC.

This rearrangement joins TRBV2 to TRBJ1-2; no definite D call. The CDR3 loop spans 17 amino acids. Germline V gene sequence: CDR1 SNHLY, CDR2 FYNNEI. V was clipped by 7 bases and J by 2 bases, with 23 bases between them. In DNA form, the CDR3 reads TGTGCCAGCACTCTAAATCGGCCAGGAGGGTCCAACTATGGCTACACCTTC. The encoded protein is CASTLNRPGGSNYGYTF.

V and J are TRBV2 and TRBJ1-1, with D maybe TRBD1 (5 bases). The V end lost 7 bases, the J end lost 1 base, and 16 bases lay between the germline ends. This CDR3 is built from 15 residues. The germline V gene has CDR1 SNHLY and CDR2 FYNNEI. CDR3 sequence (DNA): TGTGCCAGCATCAGGGATGAATCGGCGAACACTGAAGCTTTCTTT. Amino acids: CASIRDESANTEAFF.

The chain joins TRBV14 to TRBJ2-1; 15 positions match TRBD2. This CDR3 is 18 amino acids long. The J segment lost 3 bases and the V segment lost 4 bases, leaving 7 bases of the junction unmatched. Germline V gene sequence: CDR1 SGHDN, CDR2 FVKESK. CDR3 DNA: TGTGCCAGCAGCCGCGGACTAGCGGGAGGGCCTGGCTACAATGAGCAGTTCTTC. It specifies CASSRGLAGGPGYNEQFF.

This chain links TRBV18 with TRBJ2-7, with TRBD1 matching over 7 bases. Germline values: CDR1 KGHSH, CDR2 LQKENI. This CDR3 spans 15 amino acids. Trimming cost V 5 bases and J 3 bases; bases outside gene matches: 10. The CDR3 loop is CASSTVGQSHYEQYF. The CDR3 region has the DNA TGTGCCAGCTCAACAGTGGGACAGTCCCACTACGAGCAGTACTTC.

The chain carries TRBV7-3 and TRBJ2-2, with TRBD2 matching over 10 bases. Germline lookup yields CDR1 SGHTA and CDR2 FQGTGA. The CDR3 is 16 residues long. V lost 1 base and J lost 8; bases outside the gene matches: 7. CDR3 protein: CASSLNPSGRSGELFF. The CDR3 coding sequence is TGTGCCAGCAGCTTAAACCCTAGCGGGAGATCGGGGGAGCTGTTTTTT.